This T cell receptor (beta chain) is drawn from a study of OX40 agonist ivuxolimab in advanced cancers. Study summary: As their treatment, patients were administered ivuxolimab, an agonistic anti-OX40 (CD134) antibody. The study reported partial responses in three patients: one hepatocellular carcinoma, two cutaneous melanoma.

The table came from immunoSEQ multiplex PCR; TCRdb's copy has only in-frame clones and leaves some out. The table lists 45,000 to 70,000 clones, about 82% of them singletons, with approximately 1% in the top ten. This CDR3 spans 16 amino acids. Germline V gene lookup returns CDR1 SEHNR and CDR2 FQNEAQ (reference sequence). The V end lost 5 bases, the J end lost 1 base, and 16 bases lay between the germline ends. Sequenced here: CD4+ or CD8+ T cells sorted from blood, sampled in a trial of the OX40 agonist ivuxolimab. The J gene is TRBJ2-3, the V gene TRBV7-9; weak D call: TRBD1 (5 bases). The source is an adult with an advanced solid tumor such as melanoma, head and neck, liver or kidney cancer. CDR3 nucleotides: TGTGCCAGCAGCCAACAGGTTGGGGCGCGCACAGATACGCAGTATTTT. Amino acids: CASSQQVGARTDTQYF.